These T cell receptor beta chains were read from a single sample in a study of shared clonotypes between healthy human individuals. Here immunoSEQ multiplex PCR was the method, and the copy in TCRdb shows in-frame clones only, minus some. This table has over a million clones, roughly 80% appearing once. The sequenced sample consisted of memory CD4+ T cells sorted from blood. The receptors come from a man aged 18 to 29 in good health. Each CDR3 is given with its conserved first and last residue. Fields, in order: D gene, CDR3 length, V gene, clone size, J gene, CDR3 protein, CDR3 DNA. A D gene is named only where the DNA matches it firmly. A clone size is listed for some rows: how often the clone was seen (once, few, many), or a class if it is expanded.

TRBD2	15	TRBV4-3	.	TRBJ2-2	CASSQGGLATGELFF	TGCGCCAGCAGCCAAGGGGGACTAGCGACCGGGGAGCTGTTTTTT
TRBD2	16	TRBV6-5	.	TRBJ2-3	CASSYSGRGITDTQYF	TGTGCCAGCAGTTACTCGGGGCGGGGGATCACAGATACGCAGTATTTT
.	16	TRBV7-2	once	TRBJ2-3	CASSLESVRRTDTQYF	TGTGCCAGCAGCTTAGAATCGGTCCGACGCACAGATACGCAGTATTTT
.	15	TRBV19	once	TRBJ1-1	CASSDSQIANTEAFF	TGTGCCAGTAGCGACAGCCAAATTGCGAACACTGAAGCTTTCTTT
.	12	TRBV2	.	TRBJ2-3	CASMAVVGTQYF	TGTGCCAGCATGGCGGTGGTCGGTACGCAGTATTTT
.	16	TRBV5-4	.	TRBJ2-1	CASSKNSGISYNEQFF	TGTGCCAGCAGCAAAAATAGCGGTATCTCCTACAATGAGCAGTTCTTC
.	15	TRBV7-2	.	TRBJ2-7	CASSLGWGSSYEQYF	TGTGCCAGCAGCTTAGGTTGGGGGAGCTCCTACGAGCAGTACTTC
TRBD1	14	TRBV5-1	few	TRBJ1-2	CASSRDSSNYGYTF	TGCGCCAGCAGCCGGGACAGCTCTAACTATGGCTACACCTTC
.	13	TRBV7-9	.	TRBJ1-2	CASSSRQLQGYTF	TGTGCCAGCAGCTCCCGACAGTTGCAGGGCTACACCTTC
TRBD1	13	TRBV30	.	TRBJ2-7	CAWSRGQTYEQYF	TGTGCCTGGTCGAGGGGGCAGACTTACGAGCAGTACTTC
TRBD1	14	TRBV27	.	TRBJ1-3	CASRLTGVGNTIYF	TGTGCCAGCAGGCTTACAGGGGTTGGAAACACCATATATTTT
.	11	TRBV20-1	.	TRBJ2-7	CSAQSGYEQYF	TGCAGTGCGCAGAGTGGGTACGAGCAGTACTTC
TRBD1	15	TRBV5-1	.	TRBJ2-3	CASSQPTGDTDTQYF	TGCGCCAGCAGCCAGCCGACAGGGGACACAGATACGCAGTATTTT
TRBD1	16	TRBV7-2	many	TRBJ1-1	CASTKPPGQGVTEAFF	TGTGCCAGCACCAAACCACCGGGACAGGGGGTCACTGAAGCTTTCTTT
.	13	TRBV29-1	few	TRBJ1-1	CSVVAGVYTEAFF	TGCAGCGTTGTGGCAGGGGTTTACACTGAAGCTTTCTTT
.	13	TRBV5-1	few	TRBJ2-7	CASSLGAHPEQYF	TGCGCCAGCAGCTTGGGGGCCCATCCAGAGCAGTACTTC
.	15	TRBV10-3	.	TRBJ2-7	CAISRGPPSSYEQYF	TGTGCCATCAGCCGGGGACCCCCAAGCTCCTACGAGCAGTACTTC
.	15	TRBV5-4	.	TRBJ1-3	CASSFQAGSGNTIYF	TGTGCCAGCAGCTTTCAGGCAGGCTCTGGAAACACCATATATTTT
.	13	TRBV6-7	.	TRBJ1-1	CASPGALSTEAFF	TGTGCCAGCCCAGGGGCTCTGAGCACTGAAGCTTTCTTT
.	14	TRBV7-8	.	TRBJ1-2	CASSLGGLHYGYTF	TGTGCCAGCAGCTTAGGGGGTTTGCACTATGGCTACACCTTC
TRBD2	16	TRBV5-1	.	TRBJ2-3	CASSSQSGLVTDTQYF	TGCGCCAGCAGCTCACAATCGGGACTAGTGACAGATACGCAGTATTTT
TRBD1	17	TRBV30	.	TRBJ1-2	CAWRETLGQGFDYGYTF	TGTGCCTGGAGAGAAACGCTGGGACAGGGTTTCGACTATGGCTACACCTTC
.	13	TRBV5-6	.	TRBJ1-4	CASSLKGGEKLFF	TGTGCCAGCAGCTTGAAGGGAGGTGAAAAACTGTTTTTT